The rows below give T cell receptor beta chains drawn from one sample of a study of T-cell memory formation after mild COVID-19. TCRdb used MiXCR to reprocess the 5' RACE reads, holding one entry per CDR3 protein. Among 470,000 or so distinct CDR3 sequences listed, 15% to 20% were seen once. Sequencing used PBMCs or a T cell subset sorted from them (not recorded which). Receptor source: an adult woman who had mild COVID-19 (a few samples of this study predate the infection). Cell type and time point are not known. The CDR3 runs from the conserved cysteine through the conserved F or W. A D gene is named only where the DNA matches it firmly. A clone size is listed for some rows: how often the clone was seen (once, few, many), or a class if it is expanded.

>TRBJ1-4|many|-|TRBV7-9
TGTGCCAGCAGATTAGGTCGGGGGGCGCGAGTTTCAACTAATGAAAAACTGTTTTTT
CASRLGRGARVSTNEKLFF
>TRBJ1-2|few|-|TRBV7-2
TGTGCCAGCAGCTTAGATCCAGGGCTCTATGGCTACACCTTC
CASSLDPGLYGYTF
>TRBJ2-5|-|TRBD2|TRBV7-3
TGTGCCAGCAGCTTTATGGGACTAGCGGAAGAGACCCAGTACTTC
CASSFMGLAEETQYF
>TRBJ1-1|few|-|TRBV6-2/TRBV6-3
TGTGCCAGCAGTCGACACTGGGGGGATGGGGAAGCTTTCTTT
CASSRHWGDGEAFF
>TRBJ2-5|-|-|TRBV5-1
TGCGCCAGCAGCTTGGGTGTGGCAGAGACCCAGTACTTC
CASSLGVAETQYF
>TRBJ1-1|few|-|TRBV7-9
TGTGCCAGCAGCTTTGAAAGGGAACTACTTATGAACACTGAAGCTTTCTTT
CASSFERELLMNTEAFF
>TRBJ2-7|-|-|TRBV5-1
TGCGCCAGCAGCGAGGGGACGGTCTCCTACGAGCAGTACTTC
CASSEGTVSYEQYF
>TRBJ1-1|few|-|TRBV29-1
TGCAGCGTTGAAGGGGGGGAGAGCACTGAAGCTTTCTTT
CSVEGGESTEAFF
>TRBJ1-2|many|TRBD1|TRBV2
TGTGCCAGCAGTGGGTTTACCGGGACAGGGGGATCCTATGGCTACACCTTC
CASSGFTGTGGSYGYTF
>TRBJ2-5|few|-|TRBV6-2/TRBV6-3
TGTGCCAGCAGTTACAGGGGTCTTTGGGAGACCCAGTACTTC
CASSYRGLWETQYF
>TRBJ2-3|-|-|TRBV7-9
TGTGCCAGCACCCAGGGCAGAACCACAGATACGCAGTATTTT
CASTQGRTTDTQYF
>TRBJ2-2|-|-|TRBV7-9
TGTGCCAGCAGCTGGAGGAACACCGGGGAGCTGTTTTTT
CASSWRNTGELFF
>TRBJ2-2|many|TRBD1|TRBV24-1
TGTGCCACCAGTGAGGCCGGGACAGAGAACACCGGGGAGCTGTTTTTT
CATSEAGTENTGELFF
>TRBJ2-1|-|-|TRBV6-5
TGTGCCAGCAGTGGAGACGGTTCCTACAATGAGCAGTTCTTC
CASSGDGSYNEQFF
>TRBJ2-1|few|-|TRBV5-6
TGTGCCAGCAGCTTGGCATCAGAGCGTCAGTTCTTC
CASSLASERQFF
>TRBJ2-1|few|-|TRBV5-1
TGCGCCAGCAGCCCCGCAGGGGGGCGCCTCATGAACAATGAGCAGTTCTTC
CASSPAGGRLMNNEQFF